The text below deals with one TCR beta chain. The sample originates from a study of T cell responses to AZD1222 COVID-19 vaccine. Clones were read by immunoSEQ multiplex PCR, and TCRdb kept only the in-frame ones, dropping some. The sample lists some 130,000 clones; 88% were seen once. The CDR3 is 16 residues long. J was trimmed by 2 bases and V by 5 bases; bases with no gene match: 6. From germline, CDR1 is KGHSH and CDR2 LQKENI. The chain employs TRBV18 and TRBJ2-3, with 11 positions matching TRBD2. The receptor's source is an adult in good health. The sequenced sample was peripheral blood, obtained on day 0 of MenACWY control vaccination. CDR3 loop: CASSSLAGGTTDTQYF. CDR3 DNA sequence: TGTGCCAGCTCATCCCTAGCGGGAGGTACCACAGATACGCAGTATTTT.